Below, 11 T cell receptor beta chains from the same sample are listed, as sequenced in a study of T-cell reconstitution after alpha-beta-depleted transplantation in children. As it was prepared, the TCRbeta library received unique molecular identifiers. TCRdb itself ran the PCR reads through MiXCR, one entry per CDR3 protein. The table lists 600,000 to 700,000 distinct CDR3 sequences, approximately 17% of them singletons. Sequenced material: PBMCs from the stem cell graft donor, taken from the stem cell graft. The origin of the receptors is a human donor who donated a stem cell graft to a child with acute myeloid leukemia.

This clonotype appeared many times. The V call is TRBV20-1, the J call TRBJ1-2, with TRBD1 matching over 7 bases. Germline values: CDR1 DFQATT, CDR2 SNEGSKA (reference sequence). Trimming removed 3 bases from V and 0 bases from J; junction bases left unmatched: 10. The CDR3 spans 16 residues. CDR3 nucleotides: TGCAGTGCTAGTAAGACAGGGTTTTGGGCTAACTATGGCTACACCTTC. Amino acids: CSASKTGFWANYGYTF.

In this sample, this clonotype turned up many times. CDR3 in amino acids: CSARDMAGGLNEQFF. The CDR3 coding sequence is TGCAGTGCTAGAGATATGGCGGGGGGGCTGAATGAGCAGTTCTTC. The chain combines TRBV20-1 with TRBJ2-1, with TRBD2 matching 9 bases. V dropped 0 bases and J dropped 7; count of bases not matched to a gene: 7. Germline assignment: CDR1 DFQATT and CDR2 SNEGSKA (reference sequence). The CDR3 loop spans 15 amino acids.

This clonotype was seen only a few times. The chain combines TRBV4-2 with TRBJ1-2; D unresolved. The CDR3 has 12 amino acids. V gave up 1 base and J gave up 6 bases, with 6 bases separating them. Germline V gives CDR1 LGHNA, CDR2 YNFKEQ. The CDR3: CASSQARNGYTF. In nucleotides, the CDR3 is TGTGCCAGCAGCCAAGCGCGGAATGGCTACACCTTC.

This clonotype came up many times. V is TRBV12-3 or TRBV12-4 and J is TRBJ1-2; D might be TRBD1 (5 bases). The V and J ends lost 1 base and 3 bases respectively, with 12 bases between them. The CDR3 sequence is 15 residues long. CDR3 region: CASSLGPGSYYGYTF. CDR3 nucleotide sequence: TGTGCCAGCAGTTTAGGTCCAGGGTCCTACTATGGCTACACCTTC.

The CDR3 sequence: CATSRDLRDRDYYGYTF. Written as DNA, the CDR3 is TGTGCCACCAGCAGAGATCTGCGGGACAGGGACTACTATGGCTACACCTTC. V usage is TRBV15 and J usage is TRBJ1-2; 9 bases agree with TRBD1. Germline lookup yields CDR1 LNHNV and CDR2 YYDKDF (reference sequence). V lost 0 bases and J lost 3; bases outside the gene matches: 8. The CDR3 runs to 17 residues.

The rearrangement links TRBV5-1 to TRBJ1-1; D is undetermined. This CDR3 is built from 14 residues. The V gene's germline CDR1 is SGHRS and CDR2 YFSETQ. Trimming removed 2 bases at V and 0 bases at J, with 8 bases between. CDR3 loop: CASSFQTVNTEAFF. The CDR3 DNA reads as TGCGCCAGCAGCTTCCAGACGGTGAACACTGAAGCTTTCTTT.

This clonotype has more than one count but fewer than ten. J is TRBJ1-2 and V is TRBV7-2, with D possibly matching TRBD1 (5 bases). The germline gives CDR1 SGHTA, CDR2 FQGNSA. The CDR3 loop spans 13 amino acids. V shed 6 bases and J shed 6 bases, with 14 bases lying between them. The chain's CDR3 is CASRPGGWDGYTF. The CDR3 DNA is TGTGCCAGCAGACCGGGGGGGTGGGATGGCTACACCTTC.

This clonotype was seen ten or more times. The V and J genes are TRBV29-1 and TRBJ2-2, with 8 positions matching TRBD1. There are 15 residues in the CDR3. V dropped 4 bases and J dropped 5; count of bases not matched to a gene: 9. Germline lookup yields CDR1 SQVTM and CDR2 ANQGSEA. DNA of the CDR3: TGCAGCGTTGTAGGCCCAGGACAGGGTACCGGGGAGCTGTTTTTT. Encoded protein: CSVVGPGQGTGELFF.

In this sample, this clonotype turned up many times. The chain is built from TRBV5-1 and TRBJ1-1; possible D gene TRBD1, 6 bases. The CDR3 consists of 14 residues. Trimming removed 5 bases at V and 1 base at J, with 12 bases between. Germline CDR1 SGHRS, CDR2 YFSETQ. CDR3 residues: CASSRGGQNTEAFF. The CDR3 bases are TGCGCCAGCAGTAGGGGGGGCCAGAACACTGAAGCTTTCTTT.

This clonotype was observed at least ten times. The chain carries TRBV20-1 and TRBJ1-1; the match to TRBD1 covers 10 bases. V lost 5 bases to trimming and J lost 0 bases; unmatched junction nucleotides: 6. Looked up from germline, CDR1 is DFQATT and CDR2 is SNEGSKA (reference sequence). This CDR3 region has 15 residues. The CDR3 here is CSAPGQGSMNTEAFF. The CDR3 DNA follows: TGCAGTGCTCCGGGACAGGGGTCTATGAACACTGAAGCTTTCTTT.

Worth noting for this clonotype: A much larger clonotype is one base distant, so this may be a read error. This chain joins TRBV7-9 and TRBJ2-3; D is possibly TRBD1 or TRBD2 (5 bases each). The CDR3 sequence is 13 residues long. Germline CDR1 and CDR2: SEHNR and FQNEAQ (reference sequence). The germline V and J ends were trimmed by 4 bases and 2 bases, with 7 bases remaining between them. In DNA form, the CDR3 reads TGTGCCAGCAGCTCCGGGACCACAGATACGCAGTATTTT. Its protein is CASSSGTTDTQYF.